A selection of T cell receptor beta chains follows, all from one sample in a study of Ad26.COV2.S vaccination and SARS-CoV-2 variants. Repertoires were generated with immunoSEQ multiplex PCR, while TCRdb's copy carries only in-frame clones and drops some. The data show some 480,000 clones, around 88% seen once. The input for sequencing was peripheral blood, taken in a trial of Ad26.COV2.S vaccine versus placebo. The receptors shown here come from a person aged 18 to 59 who received the Ad26.COV2.S COVID-19 vaccine or a placebo. Each CDR3 is given with its conserved first and last residue. A D gene is named only where the DNA matches it firmly. Not all rows give a size; the values are once, few, many and, for expanded clones, a class.

j_call clone_size v_call d_call cdr3_nt cdr3_aa
TRBJ1-4 - TRBV7-8 - TGTGCCAGCAGCACGGACAGCGCAACTAATGAAAAACTGTTTTTT CASSTDSATNEKLFF
TRBJ2-1 - TRBV5-1 TRBD2 TGCGCCAGCAGCTTGGTTGGCAGCGGGACCTTCAATGAGCAGTTCTTC CASSLVGSGTFNEQFF
TRBJ1-2 - TRBV29-1 - TGCAGCGCTGGGACATTTAACTATGGCTACACCTTC CSAGTFNYGYTF
TRBJ1-4 - TRBV14 - TGTGCCAGCAGCCAAGATTATGTTGAAAAACTGTTTTTT CASSQDYVEKLFF
TRBJ2-1 - TRBV25-1 - TGTGCCAGCAGTGAGTCTAGGACGCGCTACAATGAGCAGTTCTTC CASSESRTRYNEQFF
TRBJ2-2 - TRBV28 TRBD1 TGTGCCAGCAGTTTATCAGGACAGGGGGCCGGGGAGCTGTTTTTT CASSLSGQGAGELFF
TRBJ2-1 - TRBV7-6 - TGTGCCAGCAGCTTCCGGGCGAACAATGAGCAGTTCTTC CASSFRANNEQFF
TRBJ2-7 - TRBV10-3 - TGTGCCATCAGTGACTCATGGAGCGAGCAGTACTTC CAISDSWSEQYF
TRBJ2-3 - TRBV7-2 TRBD1 TGTGCCAGCAGCGCAACAGGGGGACGACCCAATACGCAGTATTTT CASSATGGRPNTQYF
TRBJ1-1 - TRBV5-1 - TGCGCCAGCAGCCAACAGGGCCCCGGTAGCACTGAAGCTTTCTTT CASSQQGPGSTEAFF
TRBJ2-1 - TRBV19 TRBD1 TGTGCCACATCCCTGGACAGGGCCTTCTACAATGAGCAGTTCTTC CATSLDRAFYNEQFF
TRBJ1-1 - TRBV7-9 - TGTGCCAGCAGCTCACAGGGTATTACGACTGAAGCTTTCTTT CASSSQGITTEAFF
TRBJ2-7 once TRBV7-8 - TGTGCCAGCAGCTTAGCGGTTAGCCACTACGAGCAGTACTTC CASSLAVSHYEQYF
TRBJ2-4 - TRBV28 TRBD2 TGTGCCAGCAGCCGAGGTGTTAGCGGGAGTTCCATCTTAGCCAAAAACATTCAGTACTTC CASSRGVSGSSILAKNIQYF
TRBJ2-2 - TRBV18 - TGTGCCAGCTCACTAACTAGTGTCACCGGGGAGCTGTTTTTT CASSLTSVTGELFF
TRBJ1-5 - TRBV30 - TGTGCCTGGAGCAGTAGTCGACAGCCCCAGCATTTT CAWSSSRQPQHF
TRBJ1-5 - TRBV27 - TGTGCCAGCAGTTCCAGGGTAAGTCATCAGCCCCAGCATTTT CASSSRVSHQPQHF
TRBJ1-5 - TRBV12-3/TRBV12-4 TRBD1 TGTGCCAGCACCCGGACAGGGACGCAGCCCCAGCATTTT CASTRTGTQPQHF
TRBJ2-3 once TRBV7-8 - TGTGCCAGCAGCTTAGGCGTAATAGGTCGAGATACGCAGTATTTT CASSLGVIGRDTQYF
TRBJ2-7 - TRBV10-3 TRBD2 TGTGCCATCAGTGAGTCCGGGACTAGCGGGAGGAGGAACTTC CAISESGTSGRRNF
TRBJ1-5 - TRBV7-8 - TGTGCCAGCAGCTCAGACAGGAGCAATCAGCCCCAGCATTTT CASSSDRSNQPQHF
TRBJ2-3 - TRBV28 - TGTGCCAGCAGTTTATCTCGAGGGGGTAAAAGGGTAACAGATACGCAGTATTTT CASSLSRGGKRVTDTQYF
TRBJ2-1 - TRBV20-1 TRBD2 TGCAGGGTGACTAGCGGCAATGAGCAGTTCTTC CRVTSGNEQFF
TRBJ2-1 - TRBV6-6 TRBD2 TGTGCCAGCAGTCTGGGGACTAGCGGGAGTCGCGAGCAGTTCTTC CASSLGTSGSREQFF
TRBJ2-7 - TRBV7-2 - TGTGCCAGCAGCTTACAACGGGAGAACGAGCAGTACTTC CASSLQRENEQYF
TRBJ1-1 - TRBV5-1 - TGCGCCAGCAGAAAGGGCAGGGGATACACTGAAGCTTTCTTT CASRKGRGYTEAFF
TRBJ1-1 once TRBV7-2 - TGTGCCAGCAGCTTACAGTGGGTAGGGACTGAAGCTTTCTTT CASSLQWVGTEAFF
TRBJ2-7 - TRBV28 TRBD1 TGTGCCAGCTGCGGGACAGGTGGTCGGCACGAGCAGTACTTC CASCGTGGRHEQYF
TRBJ1-5 many TRBV6-6 - TGTGCCAGCAGCCTTAGCCCACAGTTGGAGCCCCAGCATTTT CASSLSPQLEPQHF
TRBJ2-1 - TRBV3-1/TRBV3-2 - TGTGCCAGCAGCCAGGGGTTAGAGAACAATGAGCAGTTCTTC CASSQGLENNEQFF
TRBJ2-7 - TRBV27 - TGTGCCAGCAGTTCCATTTTCCGCGAGGTGTTGGACGAGCAGTACTTC CASSSIFREVLDEQYF
TRBJ2-2 - TRBV6-6 - TGTGCCAGCAGTTACCAGGCCCCCGGGGAGCTGTTTTTT CASSYQAPGELFF
TRBJ2-7 - TRBV9 TRBD1 TGTGCCAGCAGCGTAGGGGGACAGGGGGCCTACGAGCAGTACTTC CASSVGGQGAYEQYF
TRBJ1-4 - TRBV7-9 TRBD1 TGTGCCAGCAGCTTATTCGGACAGGGAAGTCGTGCTAATGAAAAACTGTTTTTT CASSLFGQGSRANEKLFF
TRBJ2-7 - TRBV15 - TGTGCCACCAGCAGAGATCGGGCAAACCAGCCCTACGAGCAGTACTTC CATSRDRANQPYEQYF
TRBJ1-1 - TRBV5-5 - TGTGCCAGCAGCACAGCGAACACTGAAGCTTTCTTT CASSTANTEAFF
TRBJ1-5 - TRBV7-3 TRBD1 TGTGCCAGCAGCTTAACTTTAAGACGTCCGGAGTCCCTCTCGACAGGGAAGGGCAATCAGCCCCAGCATTTT CASSLTLRRPESLSTGKGNQPQHF
TRBJ2-1 - TRBV6-2/TRBV6-3 - TGTGCCAGCAGTTTTGGTCGGAGCGACTACAATGAGCAGTTCTTC CASSFGRSDYNEQFF
TRBJ2-1 - TRBV5-6 - TGTGCCAGCAGCTCAGGGTTCGGGGGTCTGAATGAGCAGTTCTTC CASSSGFGGLNEQFF
TRBJ2-3 - TRBV10-3 TRBD2 TGTGCCATCTGGGGGGGTCTAGGTACGCAGTATTTT CAIWGGLGTQYF
TRBJ2-3 - TRBV7-2 TRBD1 TGTGCCAGCAGCTTGAGGGGGCGCGGAGATACGCAGTATTTT CASSLRGRGDTQYF
TRBJ1-2 - TRBV28 - TGTGCCAGCAGTTACGCCCCCGTCCGTGGGGGCTATGGCTACACCTTC CASSYAPVRGGYGYTF
TRBJ2-3 - TRBV9 - TGTGCCAGCAGCGCCTCCCCCCAGTTTAGGGATACGCAGTATTTT CASSASPQFRDTQYF
TRBJ1-4 - TRBV7-9 TRBD1 TGTGCCAGCAGCGACAATCAGGGGGCTTCTAATGAAAAACTGTTTTTT CASSDNQGASNEKLFF
TRBJ1-4 - TRBV4-1 - TGCGCCAGCAGCCAAGAGTGGGAGGAAAAACTGTTTTTT CASSQEWEEKLFF
TRBJ2-7 - TRBV5-5 TRBD2 TGTGCCAGCAGCCCCATAGCGGGAGTTGTTCCCGAGCAGTACTTC CASSPIAGVVPEQYF
TRBJ2-2 - TRBV30 - TGTGCCTGGAGTACCAAAACTAGACAGTGGAACACCGGGGAGCTGTTTTTT CAWSTKTRQWNTGELFF
TRBJ1-4 - TRBV28 - TGTGCCAGCAGCAGCTTGAGAGGGTTAACTAATGAAAAACTGTTTTTT CASSSLRGLTNEKLFF